This T cell receptor (beta chain) derives from a study of blood T cell repertoires in COVID-19. CDR1 is SEHNR, CDR2 FQNEAQ, per germline (reference sequence). The germline V and J ends were trimmed by 0 bases and 2 bases, with 9 bases remaining between them. The CDR3 has 15 amino acids. The protocol was immunoSEQ multiplex PCR, while the TCRdb copy is restricted to in-frame clones and leaves out a portion. The table includes around 200,000 clones, about four fifths detected once. This rearrangement joins TRBV7-9 to TRBJ2-3; D is perhaps TRBD2 (5 bases). The origin of this receptor is a woman aged 25 to 45 who had recovered from COVID-19. The sample consisted of PBMCs or T cells enriched from blood (not recorded which). Written as DNA, the CDR3 is TGTGCCAGCAGCTTAGCGCGAGGGCTCACAGATACGCAGTATTTT. Translating gives CASSLARGLTDTQYF.